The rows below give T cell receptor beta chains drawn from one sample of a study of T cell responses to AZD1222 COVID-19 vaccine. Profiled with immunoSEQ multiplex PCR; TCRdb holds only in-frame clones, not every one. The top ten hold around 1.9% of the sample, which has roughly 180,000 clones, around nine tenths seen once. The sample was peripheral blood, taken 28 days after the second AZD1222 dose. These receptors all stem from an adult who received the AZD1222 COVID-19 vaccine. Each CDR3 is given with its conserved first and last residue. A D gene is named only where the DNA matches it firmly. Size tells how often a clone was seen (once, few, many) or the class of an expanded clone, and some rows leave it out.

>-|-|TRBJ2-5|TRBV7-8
CASSSNPGAEGETQYF
TGTGCCAGCAGCTCAAATCCGGGAGCCGAAGGGGAGACCCAGTACTTC
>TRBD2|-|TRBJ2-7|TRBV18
CASSLGTSGAPYEQYF
TGTGCCAGCTCACTCGGGACTAGCGGTGCTCCCTACGAGCAGTACTTC
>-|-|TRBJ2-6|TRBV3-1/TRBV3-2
CASSLSSGANVLTF
TGTGCCAGCAGCCTTAGCTCTGGGGCCAACGTCCTGACTTTC
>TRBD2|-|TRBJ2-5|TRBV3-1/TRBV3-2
CASSQDLAGETQYF
TGTGCCAGCAGCCAAGACCTAGCGGGGGAGACCCAGTACTTC
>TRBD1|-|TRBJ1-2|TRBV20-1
CSAMDRGGYTF
TGCAGTGCAATGGACAGGGGGGGCTACACCTTC
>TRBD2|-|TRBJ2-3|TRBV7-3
CASSLTGTSARDTQYF
TGTGCCAGCAGCTTAACCGGGACTAGTGCTCGAGATACGCAGTATTTT
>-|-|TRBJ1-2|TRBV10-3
CAISEQKINYGYTF
TGTGCCATCAGTGAACAGAAAATTAACTATGGCTACACCTTC
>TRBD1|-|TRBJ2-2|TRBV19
CASGNRGPGELFF
TGTGCCAGTGGGAACAGGGGGCCCGGGGAGCTGTTTTTT
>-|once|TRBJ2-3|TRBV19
CASMGFGPLSDTQYF
TGTGCCAGTATGGGGTTCGGCCCCCTGTCCGATACGCAGTATTTT
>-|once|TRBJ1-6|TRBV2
CASSVNNSPLHF
TGTGCCAGCAGTGTAAATAATTCACCCCTCCACTTT
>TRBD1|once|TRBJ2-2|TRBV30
CAWRSGTDTGELFF
TGTGCCTGGAGGAGTGGGACAGACACCGGGGAGCTGTTTTTT
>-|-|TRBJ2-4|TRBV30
CAWSGYRVAKNIQYF
TGTGCCTGGAGTGGATACAGGGTAGCCAAAAACATTCAGTACTTC
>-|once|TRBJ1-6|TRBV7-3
CASSSLQDSPLHF
TGTGCCAGCAGCTCGCTGCAAGATTCACCCCTCCACTTT
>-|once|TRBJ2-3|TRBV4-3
CASSQDPRDTQYF
TGCGCCAGCAGCCAAGACCCCCGAGATACGCAGTATTTT
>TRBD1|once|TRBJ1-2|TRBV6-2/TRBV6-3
CASSYTQGASYGYTF
TGTGCCAGCAGTTACACCCAGGGGGCAAGCTATGGCTACACCTTC
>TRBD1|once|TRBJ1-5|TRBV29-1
CSVLTGGSGQPQHF
TGCAGCGTCTTGACAGGGGGCTCTGGCCAGCCCCAGCATTTT
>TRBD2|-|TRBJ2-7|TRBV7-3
CASSVTSGNSYEQYF
TGTGCCAGCAGCGTGACTAGCGGGAACTCCTACGAGCAGTACTTC
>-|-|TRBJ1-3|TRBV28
CASSYPPQSVAGNTIYF
TGTGCCAGCAGTTATCCCCCACAGTCGGTGGCTGGAAACACCATATATTTT
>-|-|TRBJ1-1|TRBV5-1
CASSTRGSRDTEAFF
TGCGCCAGCAGCACCCGGGGATCACGAGACACTGAAGCTTTCTTT
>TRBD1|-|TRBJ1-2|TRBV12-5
CASGPQGADGYTF
TGTGCTAGTGGACCACAGGGGGCGGATGGCTACACCTTC
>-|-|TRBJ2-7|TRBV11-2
CASSLESGRAYEQYF
TGTGCCAGCAGCTTAGAAAGCGGGCGCGCCTACGAGCAGTACTTC
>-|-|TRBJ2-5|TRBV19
CATTGEGGETQYF
TGTGCCACCACGGGGGAAGGAGGAGAGACCCAGTACTTC
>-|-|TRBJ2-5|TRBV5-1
CASSRLESETQYF
TGCGCCAGCAGCCGATTGGAAAGTGAGACCCAGTACTTC
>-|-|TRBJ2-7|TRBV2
CASSVEILSDEQYF
TGTGCCAGCAGTGTAGAAATCCTTTCAGACGAGCAGTACTTC
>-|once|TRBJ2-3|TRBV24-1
CAPSGTGADSTDTQYF
TGTGCCCCTTCAGGGACTGGAGCCGATAGCACAGATACGCAGTATTTT
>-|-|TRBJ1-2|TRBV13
CASSLDGGYGYGYTF
TGTGCCAGCAGCTTAGACGGGGGATACGGCTATGGCTACACCTTC
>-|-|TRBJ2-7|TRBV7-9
CASSLGWDGSSYEQYF
TGTGCCAGCAGCTTAGGCTGGGACGGGAGCTCCTACGAGCAGTACTTC
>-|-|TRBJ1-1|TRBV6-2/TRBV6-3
CASSYRGANTEAFF
TGTGCCAGCAGTTACCGGGGGGCGAACACTGAAGCTTTCTTT
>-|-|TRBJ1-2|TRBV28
CASSFGGGYGYTF
TGTGCCAGCAGTTTCGGCGGAGGGTATGGCTACACCTTC
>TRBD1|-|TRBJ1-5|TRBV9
CASSTGTGRNGQPQHF
TGTGCCAGCAGCACTGGGACAGGAAGAAATGGTCAGCCCCAGCATTTT
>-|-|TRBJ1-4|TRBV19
CASSRTQGLANEKLFF
TGTGCCAGTAGTAGAACGCAGGGTTTGGCTAATGAAAAACTGTTTTTT
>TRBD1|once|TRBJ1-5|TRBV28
CASRETTGGQHF
TGTGCCAGCAGAGAGACCACAGGGGGGCAGCATTTT
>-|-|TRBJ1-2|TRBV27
CATKVFEGLGYGYTF
TGTGCCACCAAGGTGTTTGAGGGGCTAGGCTATGGCTACACCTTC
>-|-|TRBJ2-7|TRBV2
CASSDRGLYEQYF
TGTGCCAGCAGTGACAGGGGCCTCTACGAGCAGTACTTC
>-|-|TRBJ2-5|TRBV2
CASGLNNGGSGETQYF
TGTGCCAGCGGACTGAACAACGGGGGTTCCGGAGAGACCCAGTACTTC
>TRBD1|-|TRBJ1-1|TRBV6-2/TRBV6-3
CASSGQGARVGAFF
TGTGCCAGCAGTGGTCAGGGGGCCCGGGTGGGAGCTTTCTTT
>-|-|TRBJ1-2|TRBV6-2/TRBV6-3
CASSYQAYGYTF
TGTGCCAGCAGTTACCAGGCCTATGGCTACACCTTC
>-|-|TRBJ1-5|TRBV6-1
CASSELSRLTNQPQHF
TGTGCCAGCAGTGAGTTGTCCCGTCTCACGAATCAGCCCCAGCATTTT
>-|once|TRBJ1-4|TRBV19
CASSIRGREKLFF
TGTGCCAGTAGTATACGGGGGCGTGAAAAACTGTTTTTT
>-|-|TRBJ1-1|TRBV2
CASSVEGWAEAFF
TGTGCCAGCAGTGTGGAGGGTTGGGCTGAAGCTTTCTTT
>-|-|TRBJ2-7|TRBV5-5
CASSLEGYEQYF
TGTGCCAGCAGCTTAGAGGGGTACGAGCAGTACTTC
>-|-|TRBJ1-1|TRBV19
CASSSRQDTEAFF
TGTGCCAGTAGTTCTCGACAGGACACTGAAGCTTTCTTT
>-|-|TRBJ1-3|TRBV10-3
CAISVVGGGNTIYF
TGTGCCATCAGTGTGGTGGGGGGAGGAAACACCATATATTTT
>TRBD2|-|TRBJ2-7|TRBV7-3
CASSLTGGLAAEQYF
TGTGCCAGCAGCCTTACGGGGGGACTAGCTGCCGAGCAGTACTTC
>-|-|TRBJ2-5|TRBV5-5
CASSLRQETQYF
TGTGCCAGCAGCTTGAGGCAGGAGACCCAGTACTTC
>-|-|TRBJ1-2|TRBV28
CASSLTDHGYTF
TGTGCCAGCAGTTTAACAGATCACGGCTACACCTTC